A single sample gave rise to the 28 T cell receptor beta chains below, sequenced in a study of T cells in Graves' hyperthyroidism and ophthalmopathy. Researchers took RNA transcripts and amplified the TCR beta CDR3 regions from them. When the TCR CDR3 underwent first-round RT-PCR, the HTBI primer set was used. TCRdb processed the multiplex PCR reads anew with MiXCR; each CDR3 protein has one entry. This repertoire shows some 760,000 distinct CDR3 sequences, less than 15% found once; its top ten account for 10%. Input material: blood. The receptors come from a woman aged 18-30 years with Graves' hyperthyroidism.

The sample holds many counts of this clonotype. The chain is built from TRBV12-3 or TRBV12-4 and TRBJ1-1; 8 bases match TRBD1. J was trimmed by 10 bases and V by 7 bases; bases with no gene match: 14. The CDR3 runs to 14 residues. CDR3 region: CASNPDRGPRGAFF. CDR3 DNA sequence: TGTGCCAGCAACCCCGACAGGGGCCCGCGCGGAGCTTTCTTT.

This clonotype was seen repeatedly, ten times or more. The chain recombines TRBV15 with TRBJ1-1; 7 bases map to TRBD1. Germline CDR1 is LNHNV and CDR2 is YYDKDF (reference sequence). V was clipped by 1 base and J by 5 bases; unmatched bases: 4. The CDR3 totals 14 residues. CDR3 DNA: TGTGCCACCAGCAGAGGACAGGGTAGTACTGAAGCTTTCTTT. As protein: CATSRGQGSTEAFF.

This clonotype was seen at least ten times. The chain is built from TRBV5-8 and TRBJ1-1; tentative D call: TRBD1 (5 bases). V gave up 2 bases and J gave up 5 bases, with 13 bases separating them. The CDR3 is 14 residues long. The germline V gene has CDR1 SGHTS and CDR2 YDEGEE. For the CDR3, the DNA is TGTGCCAGCAGCTTCCGTGTCAGGGAGACTGAAGCTTTCTTT. Translated: CASSFRVRETEAFF. Full variable domain (missing parts from reference TRBV5-8 and TRBJ1-1): EAGVTQSPTHLIKTRGQQATLRCSPISGHTSVYWYQQALGLGLQFLLWYDEGEERNRGNFPPRFSGRQFPNYSSELNVNALELEDSALYLCASSFRVRETEAFFGQGTRLTVV.

The CDR3 DNA follows: TGTGCCAGTAGTACCCTCTACTCGGGGGAGAACACCGGGGAGCTGTTTTTT. It translates to CASSTLYSGENTGELFF. The rearrangement links TRBV19 to TRBJ2-2; D might be TRBD2 (6 bases). Trimming removed 4 bases at V and 1 base at J, with 16 bases between. The germline gives CDR1 LNHDA, CDR2 SQIVND (reference sequence). CDR3 size: 17 residues.

V and J are TRBV24-1 and TRBJ1-5; D remains ambiguous. CDR3 size: 12 residues. Germline V gene lookup returns CDR1 KGHDR and CDR2 SFDVKD. The V end lost 2 bases, the J end lost 6 bases, and 4 bases lay between the germline ends. The CDR3 loop is CATSDYGQPQHF. CDR3 DNA: TGTGCCACCAGTGATTACGGTCAGCCCCAGCATTTT.

This clonotype was detected many times. This chain joins TRBV19 and TRBJ2-1; 13 positions match TRBD2. Germline trimming cut 4 bases from V and 6 bases from J; bases unmatched to any gene: 3. This CDR3 comprises 15 residues. Germline V CDR1 and CDR2: LNHDA, SQIVND (reference sequence). The CDR3 region is CASSRLAGGFNEQFF. In DNA, the CDR3 is TGTGCCAGTAGTAGACTAGCGGGAGGATTCAATGAGCAGTTCTTC. The whole variable domain, remainder taken from reference TRBV19 and TRBJ2-1, is DGGITQSPKYLFRKEGQNVTLSCEQNLNHDAMYWYRQDPGQGLRLIYYSQIVNDFQKGDIAEGYSVSREKKESFPLTVTSAQKNPTAFYLCASSRLAGGFNEQFFGPGTRLTVL.

This clonotype was observed a few times. The chain joins TRBV20-1 to TRBJ2-2; tentative D call: TRBD2 (6 bases). Germline lookup yields CDR1 DFQATT and CDR2 SNEGSKA (reference sequence). V was clipped by 6 bases and J by 7 bases, with 21 bases between them. The CDR3 is 15 amino acids. CDR3 in amino acids: CSATRTGAKGGELFF. The CDR3 nucleotides are TGCAGTGCCACTCGGACGGGAGCGAAGGGCGGGGAGCTGTTTTTT.

The chain joins TRBV5-6 to TRBJ2-7; 9 positions agree with TRBD1. Trimming took 4 bases from V and 6 from J; bases not matched to a gene: 8. This CDR3 is 14 amino acids long. Germline values: CDR1 SGHDT, CDR2 YYEEEE. The CDR3 DNA follows: TGTGCCAGCAGCGAGGGACAGGGTTTTCGCGAGCAGTACTTC. Protein sequence: CASSEGQGFREQYF.

This clonotype was counted ten times or more. The genes are TRBV9 and TRBJ2-5; 11 bases map to TRBD2. From germline, CDR1 is SGDLS and CDR2 YYNGEE. V was pared by 2 bases and J by 5 bases, with 11 bases of the junction left unmatched. The length of the CDR3 is 17 residues. The CDR3 here is CASSVTSGTLPGETQYF. CDR3 nucleotide sequence: TGTGCCAGCAGCGTGACTAGCGGGACTCTACCGGGGGAGACCCAGTACTTC.

The table lists this clonotype with many counts. This rearrangement joins TRBV11-1 to TRBJ2-3, with unresolved D. The CDR3 is 13 amino acids. With 3 bases removed from V and 2 bases from J, the gap between germline ends came to 6 bases. From germline, CDR1 is SGHAT and CDR2 FQDESV (reference sequence). CDR3 residues: CASSFEYTDTQYF. The CDR3 DNA sequence: TGTGCCAGCAGCTTCGAATACACAGATACGCAGTATTTT.

This clonotype has ten or more counts. This chain's CDR3 is CAWTGPGTNGYTF. The CDR3 nucleotides are TGTGCCTGGACCGGGCCAGGGACAAACGGCTACACCTTC. V is TRBV30 and J is TRBJ1-2; D possibly corresponds to TRBD1 (6 bases). Germline V CDR1 and CDR2: GTSNPN, SVGIG (reference sequence). Trimming pared 4 bases from V and 8 bases from J, leaving 17 bases between. This CDR3 is 13 amino acids long. Drawing the rest from reference TRBV30 and TRBJ1-2, the complete variable domain is SQTIHQWPATLVQPVGSPLSLECTVEGTSNPNLYWYRQAAGRGLQLLFYSVGIGQISSEVPQNLSASRPQDRQFILSSKKLLLSDSGFYLCAWTGPGTNGYTFGSGTRLTVV.

This clonotype was found many times. The rearrangement joins TRBV7-9 to TRBJ1-1; D is ambiguous. The CDR3 is 14 residues long. Trimming stripped 5 bases from V and 0 bases from J, with 10 bases between. Germline CDR1 is SEHNR and CDR2 is FQNEAQ (reference sequence). CDR3 sequence: CASSAQTVNTEAFF. CDR3 nucleotide sequence: TGTGCCAGCAGCGCACAAACAGTGAACACTGAAGCTTTCTTT.

This clonotype was counted ten times or more. The chain is built from TRBV28 and TRBJ2-5; D is unclear. The germline CDR1 and CDR2 sequences are MDHEN and SYDVKM. The length of the CDR3 is 13 residues. Trimming removed 2 bases from V and 7 bases from J, with 11 bases in between. CDR3 sequence (DNA): TGTGCCAGCAGTTTAGTGTCCCCGGGGACCCAGTACTTC. It is translated as CASSLVSPGTQYF.

V is TRBV29-1 and J is TRBJ2-3; 7 bases match TRBD2. CDR3 size: 14 residues. The junction had 9 bases not matched to a gene; V was cut back by 8 bases and J by 1 base. Germline assignment: CDR1 SQVTM and CDR2 ANQGSEA. CDR3 residues: CSILSGIGTDTQYF. DNA for the CDR3: TGCAGCATCCTCAGCGGGATCGGCACAGATACGCAGTATTTT.

The chain carries TRBV27 and TRBJ2-1; 8 bases align to TRBD2. This CDR3 has 15 residues. Per germline, CDR1 MNHEY and CDR2 SMNVEV (reference sequence). Losses at the gene ends were 4 bases for V and 9 bases for J; bases not matched to a gene: 11. CDR3 sequence: CASSSTGTRRGEQFF. In DNA form, the CDR3 reads TGTGCCAGCAGTTCGACCGGGACTAGAAGAGGTGAGCAGTTCTTC.

This clonotype was recorded at least ten times. The chain uses TRBV2 and TRBJ2-2, with D perhaps assigned TRBD1 or TRBD2 (5 bases each). V gave up 7 bases and J gave up 1 base, with 16 bases separating them. Germline CDR1 is SNHLY and CDR2 is FYNNEI. The CDR3 length is 16 residues. The CDR3 loop reads CASIWEGTVNTGELFF. The DNA of the CDR3 is TGTGCCAGCATCTGGGAAGGGACGGTGAACACCGGGGAGCTGTTTTTT.

There are a few counts of this clonotype. The chain combines TRBV11-3 with TRBJ2-1; tentatively, D is TRBD2 (5 bases). V lost 4 bases and J 1 base, leaving 26 bases between the germline ends. This CDR3 has 20 residues. Looked up from germline, CDR1 is SGHNT and CDR2 is YENEEA. The CDR3 region has the DNA TGTGCCAGCAGCTCAACTAGTTGGGAGCTTAGCCGCCCGTCCTACAATGAGCAGTTCTTC. It specifies CASSSTSWELSRPSYNEQFF.

In this sample, this clonotype turned up many times. The chain carries TRBV20-1 and TRBJ1-4; tentative D call: TRBD1 (5 bases). The CDR3 sequence is 15 residues long. The germline V gene has CDR1 DFQATT and CDR2 SNEGSKA (reference sequence). V lost 3 bases, J lost 8 bases, and 19 bases lay in between. CDR3 nucleotide sequence: TGCAGTGCTAGCCCCACAGGACCCCCGGGAGAAAAACTGTTTTTT. It translates to CSASPTGPPGEKLFF.

This clonotype was detected ten times or more. The CDR3 coding sequence is TGTGCCAGCAGCTTAAATATAGATGGGGATACGCAGTATTTT. This sequence encodes CASSLNIDGDTQYF. The rearrangement links TRBV3-1 to TRBJ2-3; no clear D. Trimming pared 5 bases from V and 6 bases from J, leaving 15 bases between. The germline CDR1 and CDR2 sequences are LGHDT and YNNKEL (reference sequence). This CDR3 spans 14 amino acids.

This clonotype was picked up many times. J is TRBJ2-5 and V is TRBV19; no firm D call. The CDR3 contains 14 residues. The V gene's germline CDR1 is LNHDA and CDR2 SQIVND (reference sequence). Trimming left V 1 base short and J 3 bases short, with 9 bases between. CDR3 in DNA: TGTGCCAGTAGTATAGCTTGGCAGAAAGAGACCCAGTACTTC. Amino acids: CASSIAWQKETQYF.

This clonotype was seen repeatedly, ten times or more. The V call is TRBV11-2, the J call TRBJ1-2, with D maybe TRBD1 (6 bases). The CDR3 length is 16 residues. V was pared by 0 bases and J by 7 bases, with 18 bases between. The germline CDR1 and CDR2 sequences are SGHAT and FQNNGV. The CDR3 DNA reads TGTGCCAGCAGCTTAGAAGGGGGGCTACTCCAGGGTGGCTACACCTTC. It yields the protein CASSLEGGLLQGGYTF.

This clonotype was recorded a few times. The V gene is TRBV4-3, the J gene TRBJ1-1; 8 bases line up with TRBD1. The CDR3 runs to 14 residues. Unmatched junction bases numbered 8, after V lost 1 base and J lost 10 bases. Germline loops: CDR1 LGHNA, CDR2 YSLEER. The CDR3 nucleotides read TGCGCCAGCAGCCAAGCAACAGGGGGACCGCCAGCTTTCTTT. Residues: CASSQATGGPPAFF.

The chain couples TRBV7-8 to TRBJ1-1; TRBD1 agrees at 12 bases. Unmatched junction bases numbered 8, after V lost 4 bases and J lost 5 bases. CDR3 length: 16 residues. In germline, CDR1 is SGHVS, CDR2 FQNEAQ. The CDR3 sequence is CASSSPPGQGATEAFF. CDR3 sequence (DNA): TGTGCCAGCAGCTCCCCCCCGGGACAGGGGGCAACTGAAGCTTTCTTT.

This clonotype was recorded a few times. This chain links TRBV27 with TRBJ1-5; possible D gene TRBD1, 5 bases. This CDR3 region has 16 residues. CDR1 MNHEY and CDR2 SMNVEV come from the germline V gene (reference sequence). Trimming shortened V by 0 bases and J by 0 bases, and 9 bases separated the two germline ends. The CDR3 reads CASSLSQEDSNQPQHF. The DNA for the CDR3 is TGTGCCAGCAGTTTATCACAGGAAGATAGCAATCAGCCCCAGCATTTT.

The V call is TRBV4-3, the J call TRBJ1-1; possible D gene TRBD1, 6 bases. V was pared by 3 bases and J by 5 bases, with 19 bases between. Germline V gene data show CDR1 as LGHNA and CDR2 as YSLEER. The CDR3 is 16 residues long. CDR3 in amino acids: CASSHTTAGVGTEAFF. As DNA, the CDR3 is TGCGCCAGCAGCCATACTACGGCAGGGGTAGGAACTGAAGCTTTCTTT.

In its sample, this clonotype was seen many times. V gene TRBV7-3 combines with J gene TRBJ2-1; D possibly uses TRBD1 or TRBD2 (5 bases each). The V end lost 4 bases, the J end lost 4 bases, and 14 bases lay between the germline ends. CDR1 and CDR2 from the germline V gene are SGHTA and FQGTGA. The CDR3 covers 15 residues. CDR3 nucleotides: TGTGCCAGCAGCTCACTGGGTGGGGGTTACAATGAGCAGTTCTTC. Amino acids: CASSSLGGGYNEQFF.

This clonotype occurred many times. This rearrangement joins TRBV27 to TRBJ2-7; TRBD1 might be the D (7 bases). The CDR3 is 15 amino acids. The ends were cut back, 5 bases at V and 3 bases at J, with 17 bases in the middle. Per the germline V gene, CDR1 is MNHEY and CDR2 is SMNVEV (reference sequence). DNA of the CDR3: TGTGCCAGCAGTACCTCACAGGGGAGGCTCTACGAGCAGTACTTC. Its protein is CASSTSQGRLYEQYF.

V is TRBV10-1 and J is TRBJ2-3; 8 bases align to TRBD1. CDR1 is WNHNN and CDR2 is SYGVQD in the germline V gene (reference sequence). The junction had 3 bases not matched to a gene; V was cut back by 0 bases and J by 1 base. There are 16 residues in the CDR3. CDR3: CASSESGGQGTDTQYF. CDR3 coding DNA: TGCGCCAGCAGTGAGTCAGGGGGACAGGGCACAGATACGCAGTATTTT.